The next 3 T cell receptor beta chains were all read from a single sample in a study of beta chain features in type 1 diabetes. These receptors' antigens are unknown. General study results and limits: When Type 1 diabetes patients were examined, their TCRB CDR3s proved moderately but significantly shorter in all four CD4+ subsets.

Expressed TCRB transcripts got sequenced, as all isolated RNA was reverse transcribed. Repertoires were generated with immunoSEQ multiplex PCR, while TCRdb's copy carries only in-frame clones and drops some. The sample includes about 340,000 clones, approximately 9.9% of them seen just once. The sample comprised central memory CD4+ T cells from blood. These receptors all stem from a man younger than 40 with type 1 diabetes.

The chain uses TRBV4-1 and TRBJ1-1; D is perhaps TRBD1 (5 bases). Trimming took off 0 bases at V and 5 bases at J, with 16 bases between the two ends. The length of the CDR3 is 16 residues. The germline V gene has CDR1 MGHRA and CDR2 YSYEKL. The CDR3 spells CASSQDLWGRRTEAFF. CDR3 DNA sequence: TGCGCCAGCAGCCAAGATCTCTGGGGGAGGAGGACTGAAGCTTTCTTT.

V and J are TRBV6-5 and TRBJ2-3; 10 nucleotides align to TRBD2. CDR3 size: 15 residues. Germline V lookup: CDR1 MNHEY, CDR2 SVGAGI. V trimming: 6 bases; J trimming: 3 bases; junction bases outside the gene matches: 6. The CDR3 sequence: CASRPGTSVTDTQYF. CDR3 nucleotides: TGTGCCAGCAGGCCCGGGACTAGCGTTACAGATACGCAGTATTTT.

This clone was seen more than once but under ten times. The rearrangement joins TRBV18 to TRBJ1-4, with D possibly being TRBD1 (5 bases). The germline V gene encodes CDR1 KGHSH and CDR2 LQKENI. This CDR3 has 14 amino acids. V was shortened by 1 base and J by 8 bases, with 11 bases between the two germline ends. The CDR3 loop is CASSPLSGDEKLFF. The CDR3, as DNA: TGTGCCAGCTCACCACTGTCTGGGGACGAAAAACTGTTTTTT.